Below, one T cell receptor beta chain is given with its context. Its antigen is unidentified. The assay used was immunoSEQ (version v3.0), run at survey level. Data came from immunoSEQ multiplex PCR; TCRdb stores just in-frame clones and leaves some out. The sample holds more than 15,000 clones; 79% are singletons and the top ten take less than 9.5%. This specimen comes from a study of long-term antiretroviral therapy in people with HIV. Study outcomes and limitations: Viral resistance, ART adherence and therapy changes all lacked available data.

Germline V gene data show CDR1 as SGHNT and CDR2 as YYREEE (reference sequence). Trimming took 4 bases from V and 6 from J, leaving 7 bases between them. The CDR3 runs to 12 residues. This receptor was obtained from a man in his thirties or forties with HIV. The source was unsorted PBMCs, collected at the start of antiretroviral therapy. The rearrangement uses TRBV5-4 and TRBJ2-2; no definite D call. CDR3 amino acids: CASSPSPGELFF. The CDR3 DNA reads TGTGCCAGCAGCCCGTCCCCCGGGGAGCTGTTTTTT.